Each of the 32 T cell receptor beta chains below was sequenced from the same sample in a study of T cells in localized non-small cell lung cancer. TCRdb's table, derived via immunoSEQ multiplex PCR, lists solely in-frame clones and lacks some. Of approximately 70,000 clones listed, approximately 80% are singletons. Sequenced here: PBMCs, sampled before any cancer treatment. The source is a man aged 40 to 70 with stage II lung adenocarcinoma.

Note on this clone: Other DNA sequences in the sample encode the same CDR3. The V gene is TRBV5-4, the J gene TRBJ1-2, with D possibly TRBD1 on 5 matching bases. The CDR3 has 12 amino acids. Germline-derived CDR1 and CDR2 are SGHNT and YYREEE (reference sequence). V lost 0 bases and J 5 bases, leaving 5 bases between the germline ends. CDR3 amino acids: CASSLEGYGYTF. CDR3 DNA sequence: TGTGCCAGCAGCTTGGAGGGGTATGGCTACACCTTC.

This chain links TRBV10-3 with TRBJ2-3, with D perhaps TRBD1 or TRBD2 (5 bases each). The CDR3 extends over 16 amino acids. Germline V CDR1 and CDR2: ENHRY, SYGVKD. Trimming removed 4 bases at V and 1 base at J, with 15 bases between. The CDR3 sequence: CAISAVGVIGTDTQYF. Here the CDR3 DNA reads TGTGCCATCAGTGCCGTGGGGGTTATAGGCACAGATACGCAGTATTTT.

The chain recombines TRBV6-1 with TRBJ1-1; D remains ambiguous. The CDR3 has 12 amino acids. Deletions cut 3 bases from V and 5 bases from J, with 7 bases between. Germline V gene sequence: CDR1 MNHNS, CDR2 SASEGT. The CDR3 region is CASSEKITEAFF. In DNA, the CDR3 is TGTGCCAGCAGTGAGAAGATAACTGAAGCTTTCTTT.

The gene calls are TRBV5-1 and TRBJ1-2; perhaps TRBD1 as D (5 bases). In germline, CDR1 is SGHRS, CDR2 YFSETQ. This CDR3 contains 13 residues. Trimming shortened V by 2 bases and J by 5 bases, and 10 bases separated the two germline ends. CDR3 nucleotides: TGCGCCAGCAGCTTAGGGGATAAGTATGGCTACACCTTC. This gives the protein CASSLGDKYGYTF.

J is TRBJ1-1 and V is TRBV13; the D gene is possibly TRBD1 (5 bases). V was trimmed by 4 bases and J by 7 bases, leaving 16 bases between them. The CDR3 runs 14 residues. The germline CDR1 and CDR2 sequences are PRHDT and FYEKMQ (reference sequence). This CDR3 reads CASSSRGRVGEAFF. The CDR3 DNA reads TGTGCCAGCAGCTCCCGGGGGAGGGTAGGTGAAGCTTTCTTT.

The CDR3 DNA is TGTGCCCAGGGGGCGATTAGCACAGATACGCAGTATTTT. It translates to CAQGAISTDTQYF. The chain is built from TRBV2 and TRBJ2-3, with 8 nucleotides matching TRBD1. The ends lost 11 bases at V and 0 bases at J; junction bases unmatched: 4. This CDR3 is built from 13 residues. The germline V gene has CDR1 SNHLY and CDR2 FYNNEI.

V and J are TRBV4-2 and TRBJ2-7, with D perhaps TRBD1 or TRBD2 (5 bases each). Between the trimmed V and J ends, which lost 0 bases and 4 bases, there was a span of 7 bases. CDR1 is LGHNA and CDR2 is YNFKEQ in the germline V gene. The CDR3 has 13 residues. CDR3 sequence reads: CASSQDGGYEQYF. The CDR3 bases are TGTGCCAGCAGCCAAGATGGGGGATACGAGCAGTACTTC.

The CDR3 DNA is TGTGCCTGGAGGCCCGACCCAGGGGGTTTGGAATATGAGCAGTTCTTC. Amino acid sequence: CAWRPDPGGLEYEQFF. The V and J genes are TRBV30 and TRBJ2-1, with 7 bases aligning to TRBD1. Germline-derived CDR1 and CDR2 are GTSNPN and SVGIG (reference sequence). The V segment lost 3 bases and the J segment 8 bases; nucleotides outside the gene matches: 16. This CDR3 comprises 16 residues.

V and J are TRBV19 and TRBJ1-4, with TRBD1 identical over 7 bases. The germline gives CDR1 LNHDA, CDR2 SQIVND (reference sequence). The CDR3 contains 15 residues. Losses at the gene ends were 1 base for V and 4 bases for J; bases not matched to a gene: 3. CDR3 residues: CASSIGGTVNEKLFF. The CDR3 DNA sequence: TGTGCCAGTAGTATAGGGGGGACAGTTAATGAAAAACTGTTTTTT.

This clone occurred a few times. V usage is TRBV5-6 and J usage is TRBJ1-2; the match to TRBD1 covers 7 bases. J was trimmed by 1 base and V by 0 bases; bases with no gene match: 3. The germline CDR1 and CDR2 sequences are SGHDT and YYEEEE. The CDR3 extends over 15 amino acids. This CDR3 is CASSLDRGNNYGYTF. CDR3 coding DNA: TGTGCCAGCAGCTTGGACAGGGGAAATAACTATGGCTACACCTTC.

The chain uses TRBV27 and TRBJ2-7; D is perhaps TRBD1 (6 bases). Trimming stripped 3 bases from V and 4 bases from J, with 16 bases between. The CDR3 totals 15 residues. Looked up from germline, CDR1 is MNHEY and CDR2 is SMNVEV (reference sequence). The CDR3 coding sequence is TGTGCCAGCAGTTTTGTTCAGGGGACGGGATACGAGCAGTACTTC. This encodes CASSFVQGTGYEQYF.

V is TRBV4-1 and J is TRBJ1-6, with D perhaps TRBD1 (5 bases). Germline V gene sequence: CDR1 MGHRA, CDR2 YSYEKL. CDR3 length equals 14 residues. Trimming stripped 6 bases from V and 10 bases from J, with 16 bases between. CDR3 loop: CASRTGEGRSPLHF. The CDR3 nucleotides read TGCGCCAGCAGGACGGGCGAGGGGCGGTCACCCCTCCACTTT.

The chain joins TRBV14 to TRBJ2-3, with D uncertain. CDR3 length equals 12 residues. From germline, CDR1 is SGHDN and CDR2 FVKESK. V dropped 10 bases and J dropped 9 bases, with 17 bases sitting between them. The chain's CDR3 is CATSSQESTQYF. The CDR3 coding sequence is TGTGCCACCTCCAGCCAGGAGTCGACGCAGTATTTT.

The rearrangement uses TRBV30 and TRBJ2-3; D not resolved. In germline, CDR1 is GTSNPN, CDR2 SVGIG (reference sequence). V lost 2 bases to trimming and J lost 2 bases, with 5 bases between them. The CDR3 length is 12 residues. The CDR3 region has the DNA TGTGCCTGGAGTCCACCCACAGATACGCAGTATTTT. Translated: CAWSPPTDTQYF.

The chain has TRBV4-1 and TRBJ1-5; D not resolved. Trimming pared 0 bases from V and 9 bases from J, leaving 6 bases between. The germline CDR1 and CDR2 sequences are MGHRA and YSYEKL. The CDR3 length is 12 residues. CDR3: CASSQDRGPQHF. The CDR3 coding sequence is TGCGCCAGCAGCCAAGATCGGGGGCCCCAGCATTTT.

The chain couples TRBV4-3 to TRBJ1-2; D is ambiguous. Trimming took off 0 bases at V and 0 bases at J, with 8 bases between the two ends. Germline CDR1 reads LGHNA; CDR2 reads YSLEER. This CDR3 has 15 amino acids. CDR3 region: CASSQEPGANYGYTF. As DNA, the CDR3 is TGCGCCAGCAGCCAAGAACCAGGTGCTAACTATGGCTACACCTTC.

V usage is TRBV30 and J usage is TRBJ2-2, with 11 bases aligning to TRBD2. The V gene's germline CDR1 is GTSNPN and CDR2 SVGIG (reference sequence). The CDR3 contains 14 residues. With V trimmed by 3 bases and J by 6 bases, 3 bases remained unmatched. The CDR3 here is CAWRSGLAAGELFF. Written as DNA, the CDR3 is TGTGCCTGGAGGTCGGGACTAGCGGCCGGGGAGCTGTTTTTT. The full variable domain, in which reference TRBV30 and TRBJ2-2 provide the parts outside the CDR3, is SQTIHQWPATLVQPVGSPLSLECTVEGTSNPNLYWYRQAAGRGLQLLFYSVGIGQISSEVPQNLSASRPQDRQFILSSKKLLLSDSGFYLCAWRSGLAAGELFFGEGSRLTVL.

This chain uses TRBV6-4 with TRBJ2-1; the match to TRBD1 covers 8 bases. The germline V gene encodes CDR1 MRHNA and CDR2 SNTAGT. V gave up 8 bases and J gave up 6 bases; unmatched junction bases: 12. The CDR3 contains 15 residues. DNA of the CDR3: TGTGCCAGCTCCCCCGGACAGGGAAATGGCAATGAGCAGTTCTTC. Translation: CASSPGQGNGNEQFF.

The table lists this clone with a few counts. V gene TRBV29-1 combines with J gene TRBJ2-2; TRBD1 is a possible D gene (5 bases). V was trimmed by 6 bases and J by 3 bases, leaving 11 bases between them. The germline V gene encodes CDR1 SQVTM and CDR2 ANQGSEA. CDR3 size: 13 residues. The CDR3 region has the DNA TGCAGCGTGGCAGGGAAACACACCGGGGAGCTGTTTTTT. It codes for CSVAGKHTGELFF.

The chain links TRBV13 to TRBJ1-1; the match to TRBD1 covers 8 bases. Losses at the gene ends were 2 bases for V and 6 bases for J; bases not matched to a gene: 5. Germline-derived CDR1 and CDR2 are PRHDT and FYEKMQ (reference sequence). The CDR3 contains 14 residues. CDR3 coding DNA: TGTGCCAGCAGCTTATCAGGGGGCAGCGCTGAAGCTTTCTTT. Translation gives CASSLSGGSAEAFF.

CDR3 amino acids: CASSILTSTSSEQYF. CDR3 nucleotides: TGTGCCAGTAGTATCCTCACCTCCACCTCTTCCGAGCAGTACTTC. J is TRBJ2-7 and V is TRBV19, with D hard to call. V was cut by 3 bases and J by 6 bases, with 18 bases left in between. Germline CDR1 LNHDA, CDR2 SQIVND (reference sequence). The CDR3 contains 15 residues. The full variable domain, rest sourced from reference TRBV19 and TRBJ2-7, is DGGITQSPKYLFRKEGQNVTLSCEQNLNHDAMYWYRQDPGQGLRLIYYSQIVNDFQKGDIAEGYSVSREKKESFPLTVTSAQKNPTAFYLCASSILTSTSSEQYFGPGTRLTVT.

J is TRBJ1-4 and V is TRBV29-1, with 10 bases fitting TRBD1. CDR3 length: 13 residues. The ends lost 7 bases at V and 5 bases at J; junction bases unmatched: 4. The germline V gene has CDR1 SQVTM and CDR2 ANQGSEA. The CDR3, as DNA: TGCAGCGGCGGGGGACAGGGGAATGAAAAACTGTTTTTT. Its protein is CSGGGQGNEKLFF. Full variable domain (remainder filled in from reference TRBV29-1 and TRBJ1-4): SAVISQKPSRDICQRGTSLTIQCQVDSQVTMMFWYRQQPGQSLTLIATANQGSEATYESGFVIDKFPISRPNLTFSTLTVSNMSPEDSSIYLCSGGGQGNEKLFFGSGTQLSVL.

The gene calls are TRBV7-9 and TRBJ1-3; D gene uncertain. Germline assignment: CDR1 SEHNR and CDR2 FQNEAQ (reference sequence). This CDR3 comprises 15 residues. The germline V and J ends were trimmed by 5 bases and 5 bases, with 16 bases remaining between them. The CDR3: CASSPDGPSRNTIYF. The CDR3 DNA is TGTGCCAGCAGCCCCGACGGACCCTCACGAAACACCATATATTTT.

The chain combines TRBV2 with TRBJ2-4, with D perhaps matching TRBD2 (5 bases). CDR1 and CDR2 (germline): SNHLY, FYNNEI. Trimming pared 7 bases from V and 8 bases from J, leaving 12 bases between. CDR3 length equals 12 residues. In DNA, the CDR3 is TGTGCCAGCAATGAGGGTGTTGACATTCAGTACTTC. Translated, it gives CASNEGVDIQYF.

The V call is TRBV19, the J call TRBJ1-5; possibly TRBD1 for D (6 bases). V shed 3 bases and J shed 2 bases, with 17 bases lying between them. This CDR3 is 17 amino acids long. Germline CDR1 LNHDA, CDR2 SQIVND (reference sequence). As DNA, the CDR3 is TGTGCCAGTAGTATGCGGGACAAGTTTTCGGGCAATCAGCCCCAGCATTTT. This sequence encodes CASSMRDKFSGNQPQHF.

The chain recombines TRBV25-1 with TRBJ2-7, with 8 bases identical to TRBD2. This CDR3 is 17 amino acids long. V dropped 4 bases and J dropped 4; count of bases not matched to a gene: 15. Germline V gives CDR1 MGHDK, CDR2 SYGVNS. The CDR3 loop is CASSGSRSGRPGYEQYF. For the CDR3, the DNA is TGTGCCAGCAGTGGGAGCAGAAGCGGGAGACCTGGGTACGAGCAGTACTTC.

Turning to this clone: Sequence at one end of the junction differs from germline and may be a read error. The rearrangement links TRBV28 to TRBJ1-2, with TRBD1 matching over 9 bases. CDR1 is MDHEN and CDR2 is SYDVKM in the germline V gene. The CDR3 contains 16 residues. The CDR3 region has the DNA TGTGCCAGCACTTTAGGGGGACAGGGATCCAACTATGGCTACACCTTC. Protein: CASTLGGQGSNYGYTF.

The chain couples TRBV25-1 to TRBJ2-1; 14 bases match TRBD2. Germline V CDR1 and CDR2: MGHDK, SYGVNS. Trimming removed 4 bases from V and 7 bases from J; junction bases left unmatched: 6. The CDR3 runs 16 residues. The CDR3, as DNA: TGTGCCAGCAGTGGCCTCGGACTAGCGGGAGGTAATGAGCAGTTCTTC. Translation gives CASSGLGLAGGNEQFF.

V gene TRBV4-1 combines with J gene TRBJ2-7, with 8 positions matching TRBD2. From germline, CDR1 is MGHRA and CDR2 YSYEKL. The CDR3 is 15 amino acids. V shed 5 bases, J shed 1 base, and the junction held 7 bases outside the gene matches. CDR3 residues: CASSGITSGSYEQYF. CDR3 bases: TGCGCCAGCAGCGGAATTACTAGCGGTTCCTACGAGCAGTACTTC.

The CDR3 region has the DNA TGTGCCAGCAGCTTAGACCGTGTGGACACTGAAGCTTTCTTT. This gives the protein CASSLDRVDTEAFF. This chain connects TRBV7-2 to TRBJ1-1; D remains unclear. The CDR3 runs 14 residues. V lost 1 base to trimming and J lost 3 bases, with 9 bases between them. Germline assignment: CDR1 SGHTA and CDR2 FQGNSA.

V usage is TRBV7-2 and J usage is TRBJ1-4; weak D call: TRBD1 (5 bases). V was cut by 2 bases and J by 8 bases, with 12 bases left in between. Germline V lookup: CDR1 SGHTA, CDR2 FQGNSA. The CDR3 runs 14 residues. DNA for the CDR3: TGTGCCAGCAGCTTATTCATGGGGCGGGAAAAACTGTTTTTT. Residues: CASSLFMGREKLFF. The full variable domain, rest sourced from reference TRBV7-2 and TRBJ1-4, is GAGVSQSPSNKVTEKGKDVELRCDPISGHTALYWYRQSLGQGLEFLIYFQGNSAPDKSGLPSDRFSAERTGGSVSTLTIQRTQQEDSAVYLCASSLFMGREKLFFGSGTQLSVL.

The CDR3 is CSVVGRASFGYTF. CDR3 nucleotide sequence: TGCAGCGTTGTTGGCAGGGCGTCATTTGGCTACACCTTC. This sequence joins TRBV29-1 and TRBJ1-2; D perhaps matches TRBD1 (5 bases). V was clipped by 4 bases and J by 7 bases, with 16 bases between them. Germline V gene lookup returns CDR1 SQVTM and CDR2 ANQGSEA. The CDR3 length is 13 residues.